This TCR beta chain was obtained from a study of T cell responses to AZD1222 COVID-19 vaccine. Overall study results and limits: Clonal diversity was possibly underestimated, and white British individuals and females predominated among donors. Samples come after the peak T cell response, not at day 14. Close to half of all spike-specific TCRs reportedly target regions of the variants that are unmutated.

Second doses that came at about 4 or about 12 weeks were put together. Germline CDR1 reads KGHSH; CDR2 reads LQKENI. The length of the CDR3 is 14 residues. Losses at the gene ends were 6 bases for V and 11 bases for J; bases not matched to a gene: 11. The method was immunoSEQ multiplex PCR; TCRdb's version includes in-frame clones alone and lacks a portion of them. The sample consists of 65,000 to 90,000 clones, approximately 90% of them appearing once. Comments on this clone: Its antigen is unknown. This same CDR3 is encoded by further DNA sequences in the sample.

Sequencing was performed on peripheral blood, taken 28 days after the second AZD1222 dose. The chain has TRBV18 and TRBJ1-4; 8 bases fit TRBD1. This clonotype originated in an adult who received the AZD1222 COVID-19 vaccine. As DNA, the CDR3 is TGTGCCAGCTCGCCGGGGACAGGTAGAGAGAAACTGTTTTTT. Translating gives CASSPGTGREKLFF.